This T cell receptor (beta chain) was captured in a study of blood T cell repertoires in COVID-19 (dated by TCRdb to the early 2020s). About the study as a whole: The collaborator samples originated in the United States, Italy and Spain and spanned the acute and convalescent phases of COVID-19. The material from the prospective study consisted of cDNA or gDNA derived from T cells, B-cell-depleted T cells, or PBMCs. Deeply sampled blood TCRbeta repertoires from subjects exposed to, actively infected with, or recovered from COVID-19 were included in the dataset. A freely available public database, intended as a resource for researchers studying the immune response to SARS-CoV-2, is where the repertoires were released. Samples came from the ongoing ImmuneRACE study (first 160 participants) plus 1,254 subjects from 6 global collaborators. Sample metadata almost always included a de-identified subject ID, COVID-19 status, age in years and sex. HLA class I and class II types, where available, came from metadata supplied by the sample provider rather than from assay-based typing. General conclusions and limits of the study: How much clinical and demographic metadata was included differed by source and by participant, and the metadata was provided uncurated.

Enrolling through a virtual design, the prospective study's participants ranged in age from roughly 18 to 89 years and lived across more than 20 United States geographic areas. Cohort assignment in the prospective study relied on participant-reported clinical history from a screening survey and a study questionnaire. Exposed participants had been in contact, within 2 weeks of entering the study, with a person who had a PCR-confirmed or clinician-diagnosed case of COVID-19. Mobile phlebotomists in the prospective study collected whole blood, serum and a nasopharyngeal or oropharyngeal swab from every participant. Prospective study participants could optionally give additional blood draws and questionnaires over an approximately 2-month period. Before DNA extraction, blood samples from the prospective study were shipped at room temperature or frozen. TCRbeta CDR3 regions were amplified from genomic DNA by means of the immunoSEQ Assay, a bias-controlled multiplex PCR. For the original study's pipeline: Nucleated cell counts per sample were estimated from amplification of reference gene primers within the assay. Sequence reads were collapsed and filtered to measure the absolute abundance of every unique TCRbeta CDR3 rearrangement. For each sample, productive Simpson clonality was calculated as the square root of Simpson's diversity index over productive rearrangements. TCRdb provides this immuneACCESS table in a form limited to in-frame rearrangements. Some clones are lacking; in checked studies, under half of them reflect an unresolved V gene, and why the rest are absent is not known. That table gives V, J and clone size, and the DNA gave D and trimming. The sample table records fewer than 150,000 clones; 84% of these occur just once. The leading ten clones occupy approximately 1.8% of the sample.

CDR1 LNHDA and CDR2 SQIVND are derived from the germline V gene (reference sequence). V sheds 5 bases and J sheds 1 base, leaving 3 bases between their ends. The CDR3 holds 11 amino acids from the cysteine to the phenylalanine. Only the CDR3 DNA stays, 33 bases, in frame from base 1. A note on this clone: Its antigen target is currently unknown. Base qualities are missing; no much larger clone stands one base away.

This receptor was obtained from a woman aged 18-29 years who had been exposed to COVID-19. The chain couples TRBV19 to TRBJ2-7; no D gene can be assigned with confidence. The sequencing sample was made of PBMCs or T cells enriched from blood (not recorded which). The CDR3 protein sequence reads: CASSPSYEQYF. The sequenced DNA: TGTGCCAGTAGTCCATCCTACGAGCAGTACTTC.